In its sample, the clone carrying this T cell receptor (beta chain) was seen a few times. Its antigen is still unknown. The germline V gene encodes CDR1 MNHNY and CDR2 SVGAGI (reference sequence). This CDR3 has 14 residues. The V end lost 0 bases, the J end lost 4 bases, and 10 bases lay between the germline ends. The data were obtained in a study of cytomegalovirus exposure and HLA in healthy donors. Study-wide results and limits: Later analysis revealed greater clonal expansion in HLA-associated TCR beta chains than in equally common others. It was likely that a cluster of highly shared sequence variants was a sequencing artifact. A prior analysis recorded that most TCR beta V segments were productive about 87% or about 30% of the time. The authors confirmed in vitro that a few CMV-associated chains were specific for CMV antigens.

60 Vbeta and 13 Jbeta primers were used in PCR. Assay used: immunoSEQ multiplex PCR; TCRdb lists only in-frame clones, some missing. The sample includes 150,000 to 200,000 clones, about 75% seen only once; the top ten take 6.3%. The sequenced sample was PBMCs. The TCR sequence derives from a man aged 35 to 55 in good health and CMV-seropositive. The J gene is TRBJ2-7, the V gene TRBV6-6; the D gene is possibly TRBD1 (5 bases). The CDR3 DNA reads TGTGCCAGCAGTTACTCGTTTTCAGGGTACGAGCAGTACTTC. It encodes CASSYSFSGYEQYF.